The 23 T cell receptor beta chains given below trace back to one sample, sequenced in a study of T cell repertoires in cytomegalovirus infection. TCRdb processed the reads anew with MiXCR; each CDR3 protein has one entry. Of some 700,000 distinct CDR3 sequences in the sample, about a third are singletons; the top ten hold under 3.5%. Material: PBMCs. The receptors stem from a human donor in good health (CMV status not recorded). Some clones in this sample may be carry-over from other donors' samples.

The chain joins TRBV19 to TRBJ1-1, with 7 bases lining up with TRBD1. Germline CDR1 LNHDA, CDR2 SQIVND (reference sequence). This CDR3 contains 15 residues. With 6 bases clipped from V and 7 bases from J, the junction kept 14 bases outside the gene matches. The chain's CDR3 is CASSPETGQRVEAFF. CDR3 nucleotide sequence: TGTGCCAGTAGCCCGGAGACGGGACAGAGGGTTGAAGCTTTCTTT.

This clonotype has only a few counts. The chain employs TRBV10-3 and TRBJ2-7; 8 positions match TRBD2. Trimming removed 7 bases from V and 4 bases from J; junction bases left unmatched: 12. This CDR3 is 15 amino acids long. Germline-derived CDR1 and CDR2 are ENHRY and SYGVKD. DNA of the CDR3: TGTGCCATCACCTCGGGGGCTAGCGGGTTTTACGAGCAGTACTTC. Translation: CAITSGASGFYEQYF.

The chain has TRBV2 and TRBJ2-7; D is perhaps TRBD1 (6 bases). The CDR3 runs 13 residues. The V end lost 10 bases, the J end lost 4 bases, and 17 bases lay between the germline ends. CDR1 and CDR2 from the germline V gene are SNHLY and FYNNEI. Written as DNA, the CDR3 is TGTGCCACCAAGACAGGAGACTTATACGAGCAGTACTTC. This sequence encodes CATKTGDLYEQYF.

This clonotype has only a few counts. The chain joins TRBV6-6 to TRBJ1-1, with no clear D. Germline-derived CDR1 and CDR2 are MNHNY and SVGAGI (reference sequence). V was pared by 1 base and J by 0 bases, with 9 bases between. This CDR3 is 15 amino acids long. CDR3 bases: TGTGCCAGCAGTTACTATGGCTTCATGAACACTGAAGCTTTCTTT. Translation: CASSYYGFMNTEAFF.

This clonotype was detected many times. The V gene is TRBV7-2, the J gene TRBJ1-1, with D possibly TRBD1 on 5 matching bases. Germline V gives CDR1 SGHTA, CDR2 FQGNSA. Trimming stripped 1 base from V and 4 bases from J, with 13 bases between. The length of the CDR3 is 15 residues. This CDR3 reads CASSLGQGAGTEAFF. The CDR3 DNA reads TGTGCCAGCAGCTTAGGTCAGGGCGCCGGCACTGAAGCTTTCTTT.

This clonotype was found many times. This sequence joins TRBV7-2 and TRBJ1-1, with 8 bases fitting TRBD1. V was clipped by 0 bases and J by 9 bases; unmatched bases: 12. The CDR3 length is 16 residues. The V gene's germline CDR1 is SGHTA and CDR2 FQGNSA. CDR3 residues: CASSLALSGGVSKAFF. The CDR3 bases are TGTGCCAGCAGCTTAGCTCTATCAGGGGGCGTAAGTAAAGCTTTCTTT.

This clonotype was found many times. This CDR3 is CASSPGQDTDTQYF. CDR3 nucleotides: TGTGCCAGCAGCCCCGGACAGGACACAGATACGCAGTATTTT. The genes are TRBV6-2 or TRBV6-3 and TRBJ2-3; 7 bases line up with TRBD1. Germline values: CDR1 MNHEY, CDR2 SVGEGT. This CDR3 is built from 14 residues. With 6 bases clipped from V and 2 bases from J, the junction kept 5 bases outside the gene matches.

The table lists this clonotype with many counts. The chain employs TRBV11-2 and TRBJ1-1, with a possible D match to TRBD1 (5 bases). This CDR3 is built from 13 residues. Looked up from germline, CDR1 is SGHAT and CDR2 is FQNNGV. V gave up 5 bases and J gave up 4 bases, with 11 bases separating them. CDR3 nucleotides: TGTGCCAGCAGCCTCAGGGACGGCACTGAAGCTTTCTTT. Its translation: CASSLRDGTEAFF.

CDR3 sequence (DNA): TGTGCCAGCAGTTCATTTCCCAGGACGGTCACCTACGAGCAGTACTTC. Translation gives CASSSFPRTVTYEQYF. This sequence joins TRBV26 and TRBJ2-7; whether TRBD1, the table's D call, matches the DNA was not checked. TRBV26 is annotated as a pseudogene. The CDR3 consists of 16 residues.

The V gene is TRBV6-5, the J gene TRBJ2-7, with D perhaps TRBD1 or TRBD2 (5 bases each). Germline CDR1 and CDR2: MNHEY and SVGAGI. V was shortened by 7 bases and J by 6 bases, with 13 bases between the two germline ends. The CDR3 runs 12 residues. In DNA, the CDR3 is TGTGCCAGCACGACAGCGGCGGGCGAGCAGTACTTC. It translates to CASTTAAGEQYF.

This chain links TRBV6-6 with TRBJ2-2, with a possible D match to TRBD1 (5 bases). The CDR3 extends over 15 amino acids. The germline V gene encodes CDR1 MNHNY and CDR2 SVGAGI (reference sequence). The ends were cut back, 5 bases at V and 3 bases at J, with 13 bases in the middle. CDR3 region: CASSVERGHTGELFF. The CDR3 DNA sequence: TGTGCCAGCAGTGTGGAAAGGGGTCACACCGGGGAGCTGTTTTTT.

The chain combines TRBV6-5 with TRBJ1-2; no reliable D call. The CDR3 has 14 amino acids. Germline V CDR1 and CDR2: MNHEY, SVGAGI. V was clipped by 0 bases and J by 0 bases, with 5 bases between them. CDR3 loop: CASSYSTTNYGYTF. The CDR3, as DNA: TGTGCCAGCAGTTACTCGACTACTAACTATGGCTACACCTTC.

This clonotype was observed a handful of times. This chain links TRBV7-9 with TRBJ2-3, with no clear D. Germline CDR1 is SEHNR and CDR2 is FQNEAQ (reference sequence). The CDR3 is 13 residues long. V lost 1 base to trimming and J lost 4 bases, with 6 bases between them. CDR3 bases: TGTGCCAGCAGCTTAGTGCAGGCAGATACGCAGTATTTT. This translates into CASSLVQADTQYF.

V gene TRBV7-8 combines with J gene TRBJ2-7, with 7 bases matching TRBD1. This CDR3 has 15 amino acids. The junction had 6 bases not matched to a gene; V was cut back by 1 base and J by 3 bases. Germline CDR1 and CDR2: SGHVS and FQNEAQ. The CDR3 is CASSLGTGRVYEQYF. CDR3 nucleotides: TGTGCCAGCAGCTTAGGGACAGGAAGGGTCTACGAGCAGTACTTC.

The chain links TRBV7-6 to TRBJ2-7, with 7 bases aligning to TRBD2. Germline loops: CDR1 SGHVS, CDR2 FNYEAQ. Germline trimming cut 1 base from V and 6 bases from J; bases unmatched to any gene: 12. The CDR3 spans 16 residues. The CDR3 is CASSLGSGEGWVEQYF. CDR3 nucleotides: TGTGCCAGCAGCTTAGGTTCCGGGGAGGGGTGGGTCGAGCAGTACTTC.

This clonotype has more than one count but fewer than ten. This rearrangement joins TRBV27 to TRBJ1-5, with a possible D match to TRBD1 (6 bases). The CDR3 loop spans 13 amino acids. Per germline, CDR1 MNHEY and CDR2 SMNVEV (reference sequence). Trimming stripped 5 bases from V and 4 bases from J, with 9 bases between. CDR3 residues: CASSVTGNQPQHF. The CDR3 DNA is TGTGCCAGCAGTGTAACAGGGAATCAGCCCCAGCATTTT.

This chain uses TRBV20-1 with TRBJ2-1, with 15 bases matching TRBD2. The CDR3 is 18 residues long. Unmatched junction bases numbered 12, after V lost 5 bases and J lost 4 bases. Germline lookup yields CDR1 DFQATT and CDR2 SNEGSKA (reference sequence). CDR3 loop: CSAQRTSGRALRYNEQFF. CDR3 sequence (DNA): TGCAGTGCTCAACGGACTAGCGGGAGGGCCCTACGATACAATGAGCAGTTCTTC.

The rearrangement joins TRBV7-2 to TRBJ1-6; the D gene is possibly TRBD1 (6 bases). The germline V gene encodes CDR1 SGHTA and CDR2 FQGNSA. The CDR3 consists of 17 residues. V was cut by 4 bases and J by 0 bases, with 13 bases left in between. The CDR3: CASSSHGQSSYNSPLHF. CDR3 nucleotide sequence: TGTGCCAGCAGCTCCCACGGACAGAGCTCCTATAATTCACCCCTCCACTTT.

In its sample, this clonotype was seen a few times. The V and J genes are TRBV29-1 and TRBJ1-2; D ambiguous. Germline V CDR1 and CDR2: SQVTM, ANQGSEA. The V and J ends lost 3 bases and 5 bases respectively, with 10 bases between them. This CDR3 region has 12 residues. The CDR3 here is CSVEVRGYGYTF. The CDR3 DNA reads as TGCAGCGTTGAGGTCCGGGGTTATGGCTACACCTTC.

This clonotype has ten or more counts. The V gene is TRBV7-3, the J gene TRBJ2-7, with TRBD2 identical over 9 bases. This CDR3 has 16 amino acids. V was pared by 8 bases and J by 7 bases, with 18 bases of the junction left unmatched. Germline-derived CDR1 and CDR2 are SGHTA and FQGTGA. This CDR3 is CASFPPLLAGAREQYF. The CDR3 DNA reads TGTGCCAGCTTTCCCCCCCTACTAGCGGGTGCTCGGGAGCAGTACTTC.

This clonotype was seen a few times. The V gene is TRBV28, the J gene TRBJ1-2, with 8 bases fitting TRBD1. The CDR3 covers 15 residues. CDR1 and CDR2 (germline): MDHEN, SYDVKM. The V and J ends lost 10 bases and 2 bases, in that order; junction bases with no gene match: 12. For the CDR3, the DNA is TGTGCCACCGACTATCCGGGACAGGCCAACTATGGCTACACCTTC. This translates into CATDYPGQANYGYTF.

The genes are TRBV19 and TRBJ1-1; maybe TRBD1 (6 bases). Trimming left V 7 bases short and J 3 bases short, with 12 bases between. CDR1 and CDR2 from the germline V gene are LNHDA and SQIVND (reference sequence). The CDR3 is 13 residues long. The CDR3 bases are TGTGCCAGTAATACAGGGAGAGACACTGAAGCTTTCTTT. It yields the protein CASNTGRDTEAFF.

The V gene is TRBV28, the J gene TRBJ2-3; D unclear. CDR1 and CDR2 from the germline V gene are MDHEN and SYDVKM. Between the trimmed V and J ends, which lost 8 bases and 4 bases, there was a span of 13 bases. The CDR3 length is 13 residues. Here the CDR3 DNA reads TGTGCCAGCTCCCCTCCCCCCGCAGATACGCAGTATTTT. This gives the protein CASSPPPADTQYF.